This T cell receptor beta chain was recorded in a study of Ad26.COV2.S vaccination and SARS-CoV-2 variants. Clones were sequenced by immunoSEQ multiplex PCR, and TCRdb holds only the in-frame ones, with some missing. The table lists hundreds of thousands of clones, 89% of them singletons. On this clone itself: The antigen remains undetermined.

General study points: With respect to non-spike TCR breadth, vaccine and placebo recipients were similar. There was reportedly substantial breadth in spike-specific CD8+ and CD4+ T cell responses after vaccination.

Specified treatment: approximately 18 received Ad26.COV2.S at low or high dose, single or two shots; roughly five received placebo; per-sample allocation not given. Samples came from day 63 after the first vaccine or placebo injection. Participants' vaccine, an Ad26 vector, delivered Wuhan-strain SARS-CoV-2 spike. Deletions cut 0 bases from V and 13 bases from J, with 12 bases between. CDR3 length: 13 residues. The V gene's germline CDR1 is LGHDT and CDR2 YNNKEL (reference sequence). Sequencing used peripheral blood, obtained in a trial of Ad26.COV2.S vaccine versus placebo. The rearrangement uses TRBV3-1 (or the pseudogene TRBV3-2) and TRBJ1-4, with no clear D. The clonotype originates from a person between 18 and 65 years old who received the Ad26.COV2.S COVID-19 vaccine or a placebo. Written as DNA, the CDR3 is TGTGCCAGCAGCCAAGATATGGGGAATCCACTGTTTTTT. This codes for CASSQDMGNPLFF.